The clone carrying this TCR beta chain showed up many times. This record comes from a study of T cells after yellow fever vaccination. TCRdb re-called the 5' RACE reads through MiXCR, storing one row per CDR3 protein. Of 400,000 or so distinct CDR3 sequences detected, 11% appear once; the ten largest clones hold around 18%. CDR1 SGHNT and CDR2 YENEEA come from the germline V gene. Trimming pared 1 base from V and 4 bases from J, leaving 6 bases between. This CDR3 has 13 amino acids. The sequence was collected from a man between 18 and 35 years old who received the YFV17D yellow fever vaccine. The rearrangement uses TRBV11-3 and TRBJ2-3; D ambiguous. Sequenced here: PBMCs, sampled on the day of the first yellow fever vaccination. For the CDR3, the DNA is TGTGCCAGCAGCTTAGGGACGGCAGATACGCAGTATTTT. Its protein product is CASSLGTADTQYF.